These 8 T cell receptor beta chains originate from one sample sequenced in a study of cytomegalovirus exposure and HLA in healthy donors. This PCR relied on a set of 60 Vbeta primers and 13 Jbeta primers. Data came from immunoSEQ multiplex PCR; TCRdb stores just in-frame clones and leaves some out. The table has fewer than 200,000 clones, less than 85% seen once. The sample was PBMCs. Source of these receptors: a boy aged 10-17 years in good health and CMV-seronegative.

V and J are TRBV27 and TRBJ1-1, with TRBD1 identical over 7 bases. The germline V gene has CDR1 MNHEY and CDR2 SMNVEV (reference sequence). The junction had 9 bases not matched to a gene; V was cut back by 3 bases and J by 5 bases. The CDR3 is 15 residues long. CDR3 residues: CASSFRGRMRTEAFF. CDR3 sequence (DNA): TGTGCCAGCAGTTTCAGGGGGAGGATGCGTACTGAAGCTTTCTTT.

This chain links TRBV27 with TRBJ2-5; the match to TRBD2 covers 8 bases. Gene TRBJ2-7 matches the end of the DNA better, so the J call may be wrong. The CDR3 runs 13 residues. Germline CDR1 reads MNHEY; CDR2 reads SMNVEV (reference sequence). CDR3 DNA: TGTGCCAGCAGTTTCGGGAGGGCCTACGAGCAGTACTTC. Encoded protein: CASSFGRAYEQYF.

This chain connects TRBV4-3 to TRBJ1-2, with 7 bases aligning to TRBD1. The CDR3 totals 15 residues. The V segment lost 8 bases and the J segment 4 bases; nucleotides outside the gene matches: 13. The germline V gene encodes CDR1 LGHNA and CDR2 YSLEER. The CDR3 DNA reads TGCGCCAGCCGGGAGGGGACAGCTTCTCTCTATGGCTACACCTTC. Encoded protein: CASREGTASLYGYTF.

This rearrangement joins TRBV10-1 to TRBJ2-7; 8 bases map to TRBD1. The CDR3 is 12 residues long. Germline assignment: CDR1 WNHNN and CDR2 SYGVQD (reference sequence). The V and J ends lost 5 bases and 6 bases, in that order; junction bases with no gene match: 3. In DNA form, the CDR3 reads TGCGCCAGCAGTCCGGACAGGGCCGAGCAGTACTTC. Its protein is CASSPDRAEQYF.

The J gene is TRBJ2-3, the V gene TRBV27, with 12 positions matching TRBD1. Germline trimming cut 7 bases from V and 5 bases from J; bases unmatched to any gene: 4. The CDR3 totals 14 residues. CDR1 and CDR2 (germline): MNHEY, SMNVEV (reference sequence). The CDR3: CASMGTGGQDTQYF. The CDR3 nucleotides read TGTGCCAGCATGGGGACAGGGGGCCAAGATACGCAGTATTTT.

This chain joins TRBV5-1 and TRBJ1-2, with D perhaps TRBD1 (5 bases). The CDR3 has 14 amino acids. Germline CDR1 is SGHRS and CDR2 is YFSETQ. With 4 bases removed from V and 2 bases from J, the gap between germline ends came to 12 bases. CDR3 in DNA: TGCGCCAGCAGCCCCGGCGGGGGAAACTATGGCTACACCTTC. Encoded protein: CASSPGGGNYGYTF.

V gene TRBV7-3 combines with J gene TRBJ1-1, with 8 positions matching TRBD1. Germline values: CDR1 SGHTA, CDR2 FQGTGA. Losses at the gene ends were 5 bases for V and 5 bases for J; bases not matched to a gene: 10. There are 15 residues in the CDR3. Here the CDR3 reads CASSPLGTGVTEAFF. CDR3 in DNA: TGTGCCAGCAGCCCCCTAGGGACAGGAGTGACTGAAGCTTTCTTT.

This chain uses TRBV18 with TRBJ1-1; D gene unclear. With 4 bases removed from V and 0 bases from J, the gap between germline ends came to 15 bases. The germline gives CDR1 KGHSH, CDR2 LQKENI. The CDR3 contains 16 residues. The CDR3 loop is CASSRTQQTMNTEAFF. CDR3 nucleotide sequence: TGTGCCAGCTCACGAACCCAACAGACCATGAACACTGAAGCTTTCTTT.